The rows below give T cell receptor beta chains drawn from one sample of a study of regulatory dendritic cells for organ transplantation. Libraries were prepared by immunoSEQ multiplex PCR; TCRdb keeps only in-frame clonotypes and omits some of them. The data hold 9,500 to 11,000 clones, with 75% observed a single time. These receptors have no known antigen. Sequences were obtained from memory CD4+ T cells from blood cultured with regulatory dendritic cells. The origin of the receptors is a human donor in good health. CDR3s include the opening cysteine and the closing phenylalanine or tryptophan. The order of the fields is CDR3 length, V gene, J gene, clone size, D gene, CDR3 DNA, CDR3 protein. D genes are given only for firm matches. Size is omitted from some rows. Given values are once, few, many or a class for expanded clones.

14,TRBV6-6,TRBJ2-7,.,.,TGTGCCAGCAGTCTACAGGGTGGAGTACACGAGCAGTACTTC,CASSLQGGVHEQYF
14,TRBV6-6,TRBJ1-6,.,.,TGTGCCAGCAGTCACAGGGAAAACGATTCACCCCTCCACTTT,CASSHRENDSPLHF
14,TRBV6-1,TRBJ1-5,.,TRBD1,TGTGCCAGCAGTGAAGGACAGGGTAGTCAGCCCCAGCATTTT,CASSEGQGSQPQHF
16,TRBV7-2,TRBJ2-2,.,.,.,CASSLSGGATRGSCFF
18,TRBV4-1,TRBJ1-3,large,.,TGCGCCAGCAGCCGGCCGCTAGGAGACGGCCGCTCTGGAAACACCATATATTTT,CASSRPLGDGRSGNTIYF
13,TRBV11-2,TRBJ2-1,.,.,TGTGCCAGCAGCCCAGGGGCCTACAATGAGCAGTTCTTC,CASSPGAYNEQFF
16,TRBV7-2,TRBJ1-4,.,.,TGTGCCAGCAGCTTAGGGGGTGGAGGGACTAATGAAAAACTGTTTTTT,CASSLGGGGTNEKLFF
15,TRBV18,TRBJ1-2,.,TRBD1,TGTGCCAGCTCACCCGGACAGGGAAATAACTATGGCTACACCTTC,CASSPGQGNNYGYTF
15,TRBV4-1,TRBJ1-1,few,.,TGCGCCAGCAGCCAGCCCTGGAGGGAGAACACTGAAGCTTTCTTT,CASSQPWRENTEAFF
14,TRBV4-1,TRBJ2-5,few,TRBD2,TGCGCCAGCAGTCATAGCGGGGGTCGAGAGACCCAGTACTTC,CASSHSGGRETQYF
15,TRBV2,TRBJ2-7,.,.,TGTGCCAGCAGTGAAGAGGCAGGGGGGTCTAACGAGCAGTACTTC,CASSEEAGGSNEQYF
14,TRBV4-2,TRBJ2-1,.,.,TGTGCCAGCAGCCAAGACATACAGGGGGGGGAGCAGTTCTTC,CASSQDIQGGEQFF
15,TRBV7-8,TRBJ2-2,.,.,TGTGCCAGCAGCTTAGTCGGGGGGCTCACCGGGGAGCTGTTTTTT,CASSLVGGLTGELFF
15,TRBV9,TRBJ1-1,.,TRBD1,TGTGCCAGCAGCGTAGAACAGGGGATGAACACTGAAGCTTTCTTT,CASSVEQGMNTEAFF
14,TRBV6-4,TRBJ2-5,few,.,TGTGCCAGCAGTGTTGGAGCGGACCAAGAGACCCAGTACTTC,CASSVGADQETQYF
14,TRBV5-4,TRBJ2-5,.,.,TGTGCCAGCAGCTTGGAACACCAAGGGGGGACCCAGTACTTC,CASSLEHQGGTQYF
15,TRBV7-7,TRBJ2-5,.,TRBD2,TGTGCTAGCAGTACGGGAACGGGGGGGCGAGAGACCCAGTACTTC,CASSTGTGGRETQYF
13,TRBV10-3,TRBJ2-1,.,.,TGTGCCATCAGTGAGTCGAATAGTCCTGAGCAGTTCTTC,CAISESNSPEQFF
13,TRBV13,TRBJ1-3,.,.,TGTGCCAGCAGCTTAATAGCTGGAAACACCATATATTTT,CASSLIAGNTIYF
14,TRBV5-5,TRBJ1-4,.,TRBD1,TGTGCCAGCAGCTCTAAGACAGGGGCTGAAAAACTGTTTTTT,CASSSKTGAEKLFF
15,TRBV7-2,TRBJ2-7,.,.,TGTGCCAGCAGCCGTAATCAGGTCAACTCCTACGAGCAGTACTTC,CASSRNQVNSYEQYF
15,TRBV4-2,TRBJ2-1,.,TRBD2,TGTGCCAGCAGCTTGGCGGGGGGCTTATACAATGAGCAGTTCTTC,CASSLAGGLYNEQFF
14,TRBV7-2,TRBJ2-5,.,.,TGTGCCAGCAGCTTAGTCAGGGCCGGGGAGACCCAGTACTTC,CASSLVRAGETQYF
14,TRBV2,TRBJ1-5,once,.,TGTGCCAGCACGCAGGGAAATAGCAATCAGCCCCAGCATTTT,CASTQGNSNQPQHF
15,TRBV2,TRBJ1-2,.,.,TGTGCCAGCAGTGGGAGGGGGGGCGCTGAGTCTGGCTACACCTTC,CASSGRGGAESGYTF
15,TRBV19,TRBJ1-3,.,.,TGTGCCAGTAGTATGGATCAGGCCTCTGGAAACACCATATATTTT,CASSMDQASGNTIYF
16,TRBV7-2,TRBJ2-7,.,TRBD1,TGTGCCAGCAGCTTAGGGGGACAGTTAATCTACGAGGAGCAGTACTTC,CASSLGGQLIYEEQYF
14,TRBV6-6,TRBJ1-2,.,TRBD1,TGTGCCGGCAGTTTGACAGGGGGTAACTATGGCTACACCTTC,CAGSLTGGNYGYTF